These 12 T cell receptor beta chains share one sample of origin, sequenced in a study of cytomegalovirus exposure and HLA in healthy donors. The PCR employed 60 Vbeta primers together with 13 Jbeta primers. Measured with immunoSEQ multiplex PCR; TCRdb has only the in-frame clones, and not every one. The table lists 100,000 or so clones, approximately 83% of them singletons, with roughly 6% in the top ten. The specimen sequenced was PBMCs. These receptors originate from a man younger than 35 in good health and CMV-seronegative.

This sequence joins TRBV6-1 and TRBJ1-4; a possible D gene is TRBD1 (6 bases). The ends were cut back, 4 bases at V and 2 bases at J, with 14 bases in the middle. The CDR3 covers 16 residues. CDR1 MNHNS and CDR2 SASEGT come from the germline V gene. The CDR3 coding sequence is TGTGCCAGCAGTGCTCTGAGGGGGTCGACTAATGAAAAACTGTTTTTT. Translating gives CASSALRGSTNEKLFF.

This chain connects TRBV29-1 to TRBJ2-7; 7 nucleotides line up with TRBD1. CDR3 size: 13 residues. With 5 bases clipped from V and 3 bases from J, the junction kept 7 bases outside the gene matches. Germline CDR1 SQVTM, CDR2 ANQGSEA. For the CDR3, the DNA is TGCAGCGTTTTAGGGACAGTTAACTACGAGCAGTACTTC. Translation: CSVLGTVNYEQYF.

V usage is TRBV6-1 and J usage is TRBJ1-2; 9 bases agree with TRBD1. The junction had 1 base not matched to a gene; V was cut back by 1 base and J by 4 bases. CDR3 length equals 14 residues. Germline V gene sequence: CDR1 MNHNS, CDR2 SASEGT. The CDR3 reads CASSEGDRVYGYTF. The CDR3 bases are TGTGCCAGCAGTGAAGGGGACAGGGTCTATGGCTACACCTTC.

The chain couples TRBV18 to TRBJ2-5, with a weak D call TRBD1 (6 bases). CDR3 length equals 17 residues. V lost 1 base and J lost 2, with 17 bases in between. Germline CDR1 and CDR2: KGHSH and LQKENI. The chain's CDR3 is CASSPQSGAGVQETQYF. The DNA for the CDR3 is TGTGCCAGCTCACCACAGTCAGGGGCGGGCGTACAAGAGACCCAGTACTTC.

V and J are TRBV7-9 and TRBJ1-3; 10 bases map to TRBD1. CDR3 length: 16 amino acids. Germline V lookup: CDR1 SEHNR, CDR2 FQNEAQ (reference sequence). With V trimmed by 5 bases and J by 3 bases, 7 bases remained unmatched. DNA for the CDR3: TGTGCCAGCAGCCGTCAGGACAGGGGGAATGGAAACACCATATATTTT. It yields the protein CASSRQDRGNGNTIYF.

The V call is TRBV6-5, the J call TRBJ2-7, with 10 bases aligning to TRBD1. V lost 2 bases, J lost 7 bases, and 8 bases stayed unmatched. The length of the CDR3 is 15 residues. Germline CDR1 MNHEY, CDR2 SVGAGI. CDR3 sequence: CASSYRTGGGEEQYF. The CDR3 nucleotides read TGTGCCAGCAGTTACCGGACAGGGGGTGGAGAAGAGCAGTACTTC.

J is TRBJ2-7 and V is TRBV28; no definite D call. Germline V gene lookup returns CDR1 MDHEN and CDR2 SYDVKM. The CDR3 is made up of 14 amino acids. V gave up 8 bases and J gave up 5 bases, with 19 bases separating them. The chain's CDR3 is CASAKAPGRHEQYF. Written as DNA, the CDR3 is TGTGCCAGCGCAAAAGCCCCCGGTCGTCACGAGCAGTACTTC. Looking up the rest from reference TRBV28 and TRBJ2-7 gives the full variable domain: DVKVTQSSRYLVKRTGEKVFLECVQDMDHENMFWYRQDPGLGLRLIYFSYDVKMKEKGDIPEGYSVSREKKERFSLILESASTNQTSMYLCASAKAPGRHEQYFGPGTRLTVT.

Notes on this clone: Other DNA sequences from this sample encode an identical CDR3 as well. The gene calls are TRBV4-3 and TRBJ1-1, with D unresolved. This CDR3 has 16 residues. The V end lost 1 base, the J end lost 1 base, and 13 bases lay between the germline ends. Germline V gene data show CDR1 as LGHNA and CDR2 as YSLEER. CDR3 region: CASSQAQAIWNTEAFF. CDR3 nucleotide sequence: TGCGCCAGCAGCCAAGCGCAGGCTATCTGGAACACTGAAGCTTTCTTT.

J is TRBJ2-3 and V is TRBV10-2; 7 nucleotides align to TRBD1. The V gene end was trimmed by 0 bases and the J gene end by 3 bases; junction bases not matched to a gene: 3. This CDR3 has 15 amino acids. From germline, CDR1 is WSHSY and CDR2 SAAADI. CDR3 amino acids: CASSESRGRTDTQYF. CDR3 nucleotides: TGCGCCAGCAGTGAGTCAAGGGGGCGAACAGATACGCAGTATTTT.

V is TRBV7-2 and J is TRBJ2-3, with D possibly being TRBD2 (6 bases). V was pared by 6 bases and J by 3 bases, with 13 bases between. Germline values: CDR1 SGHTA, CDR2 FQGNSA. The CDR3 is 14 residues long. This chain's CDR3 is CASRKPGLTDTQYF. The CDR3 region has the DNA TGTGCCAGCAGGAAACCGGGACTTACAGATACGCAGTATTTT.

This clone was counted once. The chain recombines TRBV7-3 with TRBJ2-5; D remains unclear. CDR1 and CDR2 from the germline V gene are SGHTA and FQGTGA. The CDR3 sequence is 13 residues long. V was clipped by 8 bases and J by 5 bases, with 15 bases between them. CDR3 nucleotides: TGTGCCAGCGGCCCCTCGTCGGAGGAGACCCAGTACTTC. As protein: CASGPSSEETQYF.

The gene calls are TRBV7-3 and TRBJ2-3, with TRBD2 matching over 13 bases. V trimming: 4 bases; J trimming: 5 bases; junction bases outside the gene matches: 6. This CDR3 has 16 residues. Per germline, CDR1 SGHTA and CDR2 FQGTGA. The CDR3 DNA is TGTGCCAGCAGCTCCCCCCGGACTAGCGGGAGAGATACGCAGTATTTT. Its translation: CASSSPRTSGRDTQYF.